A single sample is the source of the 27 T cell receptor beta chains below, sequenced in a study of breast tumors, draining lymph nodes, adjacent tissues. TCRdb re-called the multiplex PCR reads through MiXCR, storing one row per CDR3 protein. The sample records 200,000 to 250,000 distinct CDR3 sequences, approximately 36% being singletons. Axillary draining lymph nodes of breast cancer patients supplied the node samples. The sequenced material came from axillary lymph node tissue. The source of these receptors is a female donor with breast cancer. Some clones in this sample may be carry-over from other donors' samples.

This clonotype was recorded at least ten times. The chain has TRBV7-6 and TRBJ2-7; D perhaps matches TRBD2 (5 bases). Germline lookup yields CDR1 SGHVS and CDR2 FNYEAQ. Between the trimmed V and J ends, which lost 6 bases and 3 bases, there was a span of 12 bases. CDR3 size: 13 residues. The CDR3 DNA sequence: TGTGCCAGCAGTTTATTCCGGGACTACGAGCAGTACTTC. It specifies CASSLFRDYEQYF.

V usage is TRBV18 and J usage is TRBJ1-1, with D unresolved. CDR1 is KGHSH and CDR2 is LQKENI in the germline V gene. The CDR3 covers 13 residues. The V gene lost 5 bases and the J gene lost 3 bases, with 10 bases spanning the gap. CDR3 protein: CASSDLKYTEAFF. The DNA for the CDR3 is TGTGCCAGCTCAGACCTTAAATACACTGAAGCTTTCTTT. The entire variable domain, with the rest obtained from reference TRBV18 and TRBJ1-1, is as follows: NAGVMQNPRHLVRRRGQEARLRCSPMKGHSHVYWYRQLPEEGLKFMVYLQKENIIDESGMPKERFSAEFPKEGPSILRIQQVVRGDSAAYFCASSDLKYTEAFFGQGTRLTVV.

The chain combines TRBV3-1 with TRBJ2-1, with D uncertain. CDR1 is LGHDT and CDR2 is YNNKEL in the germline V gene (reference sequence). The CDR3 sequence is 14 residues long. V lost 0 bases and J lost 5, with 8 bases in between. DNA for the CDR3: TGTGCCAGCAGCCAAGATTTAGTCAACAATGAGCAGTTCTTC. It yields the protein CASSQDLVNNEQFF.

The table lists this clonotype with many counts. The chain combines TRBV5-4 with TRBJ2-7; D possibly corresponds to TRBD2 (5 bases). Germline assignment: CDR1 SGHNT and CDR2 YYREEE (reference sequence). The V and J ends lost 1 base and 6 bases respectively, with 8 bases between them. The CDR3 length is 12 residues. This chain's CDR3 is CASSLRGGEQYF. The CDR3 DNA follows: TGTGCCAGCAGCTTGCGTGGAGGCGAGCAGTACTTC.

This clonotype was detected many times. The chain joins TRBV14 to TRBJ1-6; D is uncertain. The V gene's germline CDR1 is SGHDN and CDR2 FVKESK. This CDR3 region has 14 residues. V lost 1 base, J lost 10 bases, and 11 bases lay in between. In DNA form, the CDR3 reads TGTGCCAGCAGCCAAGGGGTCGTCGTGTCACCCCTCCACTTT. Translating gives CASSQGVVVSPLHF.

The CDR3 region has the DNA TGTGCCAGCAGTTACGGATCGAGCTCCTACAATGAGCAGTTCTTC. The encoded protein is CASSYGSSSYNEQFF. The V gene is TRBV6-2 or TRBV6-3, the J gene TRBJ2-1; no reliable D call. Looked up from germline, CDR1 is MNHEY and CDR2 is SVGEGT. The CDR3 runs 15 residues. V lost 2 bases, J lost 0 bases, and 8 bases lay in between.

This clonotype was detected a few times. J is TRBJ2-7 and V is TRBV12-5, with 16 nucleotides matching TRBD2. V lost 3 bases and J lost 9; bases outside the gene matches: 5. Per germline, CDR1 LGHNT and CDR2 FRNRAP. This CDR3 comprises 15 residues. CDR3 sequence reads: CASGFAGTSGRGQYF. Written as DNA, the CDR3 is TGTGCTAGTGGTTTCGCAGGGACTAGCGGGAGGGGGCAGTACTTC.

The chain joins TRBV9 to TRBJ1-4; a possible D gene is TRBD1 (5 bases). Germline CDR1 and CDR2: SGDLS and YYNGEE. With 0 bases removed from V and 4 bases from J, the gap between germline ends came to 13 bases. This CDR3 spans 16 amino acids. The CDR3 here is CASSVGWGEGNEKLFF. The DNA of the CDR3 is TGTGCCAGCAGCGTAGGCTGGGGCGAGGGTAATGAAAAACTGTTTTTT.

In this sample, this clonotype turned up many times. The rearrangement links TRBV4-1 to TRBJ1-3; 8 nucleotides agree with TRBD1. The CDR3 contains 15 residues. Germline CDR1 MGHRA, CDR2 YSYEKL. Losses at the gene ends were 4 bases for V and 11 bases for J; bases not matched to a gene: 13. The CDR3 nucleotides read TGCGCCAGCAGCCGCCAGGACAGGGAGTTGAACCCCATATATTTT. This translates into CASSRQDRELNPIYF.

The sample holds many counts of this clonotype. The V call is TRBV12-3 or TRBV12-4, the J call TRBJ2-3, with 10 bases fitting TRBD1. The CDR3 sequence is 15 residues long. With V trimmed by 2 bases and J by 3 bases, 2 bases remained unmatched. In nucleotides, the CDR3 is TGTGCCAGCAGTTTACAGGACAGGGGGACAGATACGCAGTATTTT. This encodes CASSLQDRGTDTQYF.

J is TRBJ2-1 and V is TRBV27; 11 bases align to TRBD2. After removal of 8 bases from V and 0 bases from J, the junction contained 6 bases not matched to a gene. The CDR3 sequence is 16 residues long. Looked up from germline, CDR1 is MNHEY and CDR2 is SMNVEV (reference sequence). The CDR3: CASAKLAGVSYNEQFF. The CDR3 nucleotides read TGTGCCAGCGCCAAACTAGCGGGAGTCTCCTACAATGAGCAGTTCTTC.

Regarding this clonotype: A much larger clone lies one base from this, so it may be a read error. V is TRBV15 and J is TRBJ2-5, with 7 bases that match TRBD2. This CDR3 spans 15 amino acids. Per germline, CDR1 LNHNV and CDR2 YYDKDF (reference sequence). The CDR3 bases are TGTGCCGCCAGCAGAGATCTAGCGGAACAAGAGACCCAGTACTTC. It specifies CAASRDLAEQETQYF.

This clonotype was recorded a few times. The V and J genes are TRBV3-1 and TRBJ2-1, with a weak D call TRBD2 (6 bases). In germline, CDR1 is LGHDT, CDR2 YNNKEL (reference sequence). The CDR3 runs 15 residues. Trimming pared 0 bases from V and 9 bases from J, leaving 15 bases between. CDR3 residues: CASSQDLRLVCEQFF. In nucleotides, the CDR3 is TGTGCCAGCAGCCAAGATCTAAGACTAGTTTGTGAGCAGTTCTTC.

A note on this clonotype: A much larger clone differs from this one at a single base, so this may be a read error. The rearrangement links TRBV19 to TRBJ2-2; the D call may be TRBD1 or TRBD2 (6 bases each). Germline V lookup: CDR1 LNHDA, CDR2 SQIVND (reference sequence). The length of the CDR3 is 17 residues. V lost 3 bases and J 0 bases, leaving 14 bases between the germline ends. In nucleotides, the CDR3 is TGTGCCAGTAGTATCAGACGGGGGCACGCGAACACCGGGGAGCTGTTTTTT. This translates into CASSIRRGHANTGELFF. Based on the CDR3 plus reference TRBV19 and TRBJ2-2, the full variable domain is DGGITQSPKYLFRKEGQNVTLSCEQNLNHDAMYWYRQDPGQGLRLIYYSQIVNDFQKGDIAEGYSVSREKKESFPLTVTSAQKNPTAFYLCASSIRRGHANTGELFFGEGSRLTVL.

The chain recombines TRBV7-9 with TRBJ2-3; 12 bases fit TRBD2. The CDR3 runs 16 residues. Trimming removed 3 bases from V and 3 bases from J; junction bases left unmatched: 4. The germline V gene encodes CDR1 SEHNR and CDR2 FQNEAQ (reference sequence). The CDR3, as DNA: TGTGCCAGCAGCTTGAAACTAGCGGGGGGTACAGATACGCAGTATTTT. Translated, it gives CASSLKLAGGTDTQYF.

This clonotype was seen a handful of times. This chain uses TRBV5-5 with TRBJ2-5; 9 bases align to TRBD1. After removal of 4 bases from V and 9 bases from J, the junction contained 10 bases not matched to a gene. The germline V gene encodes CDR1 SGHKS and CDR2 YYEKEE (reference sequence). This CDR3 has 14 amino acids. This chain's CDR3 is CASSGGQGNQPQYF. The CDR3 DNA is TGTGCCAGCAGCGGGGGACAGGGCAATCAGCCCCAGTACTTC.

The chain has TRBV6-6 and TRBJ2-3; TRBD1 or TRBD2 may be the D gene (5 bases each). Trimming removed 5 bases at V and 1 base at J, with 19 bases between. This CDR3 comprises 17 residues. Germline V gene data show CDR1 as MNHNY and CDR2 as SVGAGI (reference sequence). The CDR3 DNA is TGTGCCAGCAGTCACCGTCCGGGGTCCAGGGGCACAGATACGCAGTATTTT. Amino acid sequence: CASSHRPGSRGTDTQYF.

The chain uses TRBV2 and TRBJ2-7; D ambiguous. Germline V lookup: CDR1 SNHLY, CDR2 FYNNEI. Trimming pared 7 bases from V and 4 bases from J, leaving 8 bases between. CDR3 length equals 11 residues. The CDR3 DNA is TGTGCCAGCAATAAGGGATACGAGCAGTACTTC. Translated, it gives CASNKGYEQYF.

V usage is TRBV25-1 and J usage is TRBJ1-2; D is undetermined. The CDR3 is made up of 9 amino acids. Germline CDR1 and CDR2: MGHDK and SYGVNS. CDR3 DNA sequence: TGTGCACGCAACTATGGCTACACCTTC. Protein sequence: CARNYGYTF.

This clonotype occurred once. The chain employs TRBV5-4 and TRBJ1-6; possible D gene TRBD1, 6 bases. V lost 0 bases, J lost 2 bases, and 12 bases lay in between. Germline values: CDR1 SGHNT, CDR2 YYREEE (reference sequence). CDR3 size: 17 residues. CDR3 sequence (DNA): TGTGCCAGCAGCTTGGGGGGGGCACAGGCCTATAATTCACCCCTCCACTTT. This gives the protein CASSLGGAQAYNSPLHF. The full variable domain, in which reference TRBV5-4 and TRBJ1-6 provide the parts outside the CDR3, is ETGVTQSPTHLIKTRGQQVTLRCSSQSGHNTVSWYQQALGQGPQFIFQYYREEENGRGNFPPRFSGLQFPNYSSELNVNALELDDSALYLCASSLGGAQAYNSPLHFGNGTRLTVT.

In this sample, this clonotype turned up many times. The chain employs TRBV10-1 and TRBJ2-2; the D is unclear. There are 15 residues in the CDR3. V shed 3 bases and J shed 5 bases, with 13 bases lying between them. Germline V gene lookup returns CDR1 WNHNN and CDR2 SYGVQD (reference sequence). The DNA for the CDR3 is TGCGCCAGCAGTGATAGTCAATTTGCTACCGGGGAGCTGTTTTTT. Encoded protein: CASSDSQFATGELFF.

Comments on this clonotype: A much larger clone sits a single nucleotide away, making a read error possible. The CDR3 nucleotides are TGTGCCAGCAGTTACTTGAGAGTCGGGACAGGGGACGGTCAGCCCCAGCATTTT. This translates into CASSYLRVGTGDGQPQHF. The chain uses TRBV6-1 and TRBJ1-5; 10 bases are a match to TRBD1. After removal of 5 bases from V and 6 bases from J, the junction contained 16 bases not matched to a gene. The CDR3 is made up of 18 amino acids. Germline assignment: CDR1 MNHNS and CDR2 SASEGT.

The rearrangement links TRBV5-1 to TRBJ2-3; 8 bases are shared with TRBD2. Germline CDR1 and CDR2: SGHRS and YFSETQ. This CDR3 is built from 14 residues. Trimming took 3 bases from V and 5 from J; bases not matched to a gene: 5. The CDR3 spells CASSSDLAGDTQYF. The CDR3 region has the DNA TGCGCCAGCAGCTCCGACCTAGCGGGAGATACGCAGTATTTT.

V gene TRBV19 combines with J gene TRBJ1-1, with 7 bases matching TRBD1. The germline V gene has CDR1 LNHDA and CDR2 SQIVND (reference sequence). This CDR3 contains 14 residues. V lost 3 bases, J lost 5 bases, and 6 bases stayed unmatched. In nucleotides, the CDR3 is TGTGCCAGTAGTATGGGGCTACAGGGGACTGAAGCTTTCTTT. Its translation is CASSMGLQGTEAFF.

This clonotype has a handful of counts. The rearrangement links TRBV5-6 to TRBJ1-5; TRBD1 matches at 9 bases. The CDR3 runs to 16 residues. With 4 bases clipped from V and 6 bases from J, the junction kept 11 bases outside the gene matches. Germline values: CDR1 SGHDT, CDR2 YYEEEE. The CDR3 here is CASSTTGTGPGQPQHF. In DNA, the CDR3 is TGTGCCAGCAGCACTACCGGGACAGGGCCGGGTCAGCCCCAGCATTTT.

The chain uses TRBV2 and TRBJ1-1; D is unresolved. The CDR3 has 14 residues. Germline V gives CDR1 SNHLY, CDR2 FYNNEI. Trimming cost V 6 bases and J 6 bases, with 17 bases left between them. The CDR3 sequence: CASSRTRVRPEAFF. The DNA of the CDR3 is TGTGCCAGCAGCCGGACCCGAGTCAGGCCTGAAGCTTTCTTT.

This clonotype occurred a few times. This chain connects TRBV9 to TRBJ2-5; 13 nucleotides agree with TRBD2. Trimming removed 4 bases from V and 7 bases from J; junction bases left unmatched: 10. In germline, CDR1 is SGDLS, CDR2 YYNGEE. The CDR3 contains 16 residues. CDR3 residues: CASSSGTSGASGTQYF. The DNA of the CDR3 is TGTGCCAGCAGCTCTGGGACTAGCGGGGCCTCGGGGACCCAGTACTTC.